The 9 T cell receptor beta chains listed next were all sequenced from one sample in a study of T cells in Graves' hyperthyroidism and ophthalmopathy. The source material, RNA transcripts, was used to amplify TCR beta CDR3 regions. Carried out on the TCR CDR3, a first-round RT-PCR used the HTBI primer set. TCRdb ran MiXCR on the multiplex PCR reads and lists one entry per CDR3 protein. The repertoire holds about 35,000 distinct CDR3 sequences, with around half as singletons. Input material: blood. Receptors were obtained from a woman between 50 and 59 years old with Graves' hyperthyroidism that later progressed to Graves' ophthalmopathy.

For this clonotype: The CDR3 carries no conserved terminal phenylalanine or tryptophan, so it likely arises from a read error. No DNA is shown, since the ends of the CDR3 on it are uncertain; the CDR3 is the one TCRdb lists. The CDR3 spells CASSSLAYRPTMSSC. The chain combines TRBV7-7 with TRBJ2-1; the table's D gene call, TRBD2, was not cross checked with the DNA. CDR1 and CDR2 from the germline V gene are SSHAT and FNYEAQ (reference sequence). The CDR3 has 15 amino acids, counting both end residues.

The genes are TRBV9 and TRBJ2-7, with 9 bases that match TRBD1. Germline values: CDR1 SGDLS, CDR2 YYNGEE. The CDR3 sequence is 14 residues long. The junction had 5 bases not matched to a gene; V was cut back by 5 bases and J by 2 bases. CDR3 amino acids: CASRAGTGPYEQYF. DNA of the CDR3: TGTGCCAGCAGAGCCGGGACAGGGCCCTACGAGCAGTACTTC.

In this sample, this clonotype turned up many times. The chain employs TRBV11-3 and TRBJ2-7, with a tentative D call TRBD1 (6 bases). The CDR3 consists of 15 residues. Germline-derived CDR1 and CDR2 are SGHNT and YENEEA. Trimming pared 5 bases from V and 4 bases from J, leaving 18 bases between. The CDR3 nucleotides are TGTGCCAGCAGCCCCTTGGGGGCCGGGCGGTACGAGCAGTACTTC. Protein sequence: CASSPLGAGRYEQYF.

To note about this clonotype: Its ends do not fully match the called genes, so a read error is possible. The chain links TRBV18 to TRBJ2-1, with D possibly TRBD2 on 5 matching bases. Germline V gives CDR1 KGHSH, CDR2 LQKENI. This CDR3 comprises 13 residues. The CDR3 loop is CASSPDGVNEQSF. Written as DNA, the CDR3 is TGTGCCAGCTCACCGGACGGGGTCAATGAGCAGTCCTTC.

This chain connects TRBV6-4 to TRBJ1-2, with D hard to call. The CDR3 covers 10 residues. The germline V gene has CDR1 MRHNA and CDR2 SNTAGT. The germline V and J ends were trimmed by 5 bases and 8 bases, with 6 bases remaining between them. The CDR3 here is CASSFAGYTF. Here the CDR3 DNA reads TGTGCCAGCAGTTTTGCGGGCTACACCTTC.

The chain is built from TRBV15 and TRBJ2-3, with D perhaps matching TRBD1 or TRBD2 (5 bases each). The CDR3 loop spans 14 amino acids. In germline, CDR1 is LNHNV, CDR2 YYDKDF (reference sequence). V lost 4 bases, J lost 2 bases, and 10 bases lay in between. In DNA form, the CDR3 reads TGTGCCACCAGCATTCGGGGCTACACAGATACGCAGTATTTT. Protein product: CATSIRGYTDTQYF.

In its sample, this clonotype was seen many times. A much larger clone differs by one base, so this may be a read error. Given the absence of the conserved phenylalanine or tryptophan at the CDR3 end, a read error is likely. The CDR3 loop is CATSAREVYNEQFS. Written as DNA, the CDR3 is TGTGCCACCAGTGCGCGGGAGGTGTACAATGAGCAGTTCTCC. The chain has TRBV24-1 and TRBJ2-1, with 8 bases lining up with TRBD2. Trimming at V came to 5 bases and at J to 4 bases, leaving 3 bases not matched to a gene. Germline CDR1 is KGHDR and CDR2 is SFDVKD. The CDR3 runs 14 residues.

Of note for this clonotype: The CDR3 carries no conserved terminal phenylalanine or tryptophan, so it likely arises from a read error. The V call is TRBV9, the J call TRBJ2-1; unclear D gene. The germline gives CDR1 SGDLS, CDR2 YYNGEE. The CDR3 is 14 amino acids. V was cut by 4 bases and J by 8 bases, with 16 bases left in between. CDR3 DNA sequence: TGTGCCAGCAGCCCCCCCCATCCGGTAGATGAGCAGTTCTCC. Its protein is CASSPPHPVDEQFS.

This clonotype was counted ten times or more. This chain connects TRBV10-3 to TRBJ2-6, with TRBD1 identical over 7 bases. This CDR3 is 13 amino acids long. Trimming at V came to 7 bases and at J to 4 bases, leaving 1 base not matched to a gene. Germline V gene lookup returns CDR1 ENHRY and CDR2 SYGVKD. The CDR3 region has the DNA TGTGCCATCAAGGGGGCCGGGGCCAACGTCCTGACTTTC. This gives the protein CAIKGAGANVLTF.